This record concerns one T cell receptor (beta chain) sequence. Its antigen has not been determined. No much larger clonotype is one base removed from it; base qualities were not supplied. This sample was included in a study of blood T cell repertoires in COVID-19 (dated by TCRdb to between 2020 and 2021). About the investigation overall: Samples from collaborators originated in the United States, Italy and Spain and spanned both the acute and convalescent phases of COVID-19. The prospective study material was composed of cDNA or gDNA derived from T cells, B-cell-depleted T cells, or PBMCs. The dataset comprised deeply sampled blood TCRbeta repertoires from subjects exposed to, actively infected with, or recovered from COVID-19. A freely available public database, intended as a resource for researchers studying the immune response to SARS-CoV-2, is where the repertoires were released. Samples came from the ongoing ImmuneRACE study (first 160 participants) plus 1,254 subjects from 6 global collaborators. A de-identified subject ID, COVID-19 status, age in years and sex were almost always included in the sample metadata. Where available, HLA class I and class II types were taken from metadata supplied by the sample provider and were not determined by assay-based typing. Beyond this particular receptor, the publication reports: How much clinical and demographic metadata was included differed by source and by participant, and the metadata was provided uncurated.

One collaborating source in Seattle enrolled patients while the patients were actively infected and followed the patients over time throughout the course of disease. Each collaborating institution followed its own protocols to collect whole blood in K2EDTA tubes. For TCRbeta analysis, collaborator samples were shipped as frozen whole blood, as isolated PBMCs, or as DNA extracted from either sample type. TCRbeta CDR3 regions were amplified from genomic DNA by means of the immunoSEQ Assay, a bias-controlled multiplex PCR. Per the authors' processing: Within the assay, amplification of reference gene primers was used to estimate how many nucleated cells each sample contained. Sequence reads were collapsed and filtered to measure the absolute abundance of every unique TCRbeta CDR3 rearrangement. For each sample, productive Simpson clonality was calculated by taking the square root of Simpson's diversity index across productive rearrangements. The table was pulled from immuneACCESS by TCRdb, which kept in-frame rearrangements only. Such tables lose some clones; where checked, under half of the loss comes from unresolved V genes, and the rest has no known cause. V and J calls and clone size are as listed in that table; D and trimming were resolved from the DNA. The sample profile shows approximately 260,000 clones; almost 90% of them were found once. The top ten hold around 2.3% of the sample.

From V the trimming removes 3 bases and from J it removes 4 bases, while the gene matches leave 7 bases of the junction unaccounted for. For CDR1 and CDR2, the germline V gene lists SQVTM and ANQGSEA. The CDR3 spans 15 residues, from the cysteine through the phenylalanine. Solely the CDR3 DNA is kept, with 45 bases framed from the first base. The chain employs TRBV29-1 and TRBJ2-2; TRBD1 agrees with 8 junctional bases. The clonotype originates from a woman in her sixties or seventies with COVID-19, enrolled during active disease. Sequencing input: peripheral blood. The CDR3 is CSVEKTGEGTGELFF. The base sequence is TGCAGCGTTGAGAAGACAGGGGAAGGCACCGGGGAGCTGTTTTTT.